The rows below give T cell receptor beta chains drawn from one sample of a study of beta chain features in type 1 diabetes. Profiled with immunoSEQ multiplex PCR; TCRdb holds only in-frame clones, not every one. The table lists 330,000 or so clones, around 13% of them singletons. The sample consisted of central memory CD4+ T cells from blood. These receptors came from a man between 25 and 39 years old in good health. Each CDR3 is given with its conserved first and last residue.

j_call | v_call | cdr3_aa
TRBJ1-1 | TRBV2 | CASSGTVNTEAFF
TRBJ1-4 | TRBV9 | CASSVATGDEKLFF
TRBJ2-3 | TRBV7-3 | CASSPPGLTDTQYF
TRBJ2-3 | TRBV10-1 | CASSERKGNTDTQYF
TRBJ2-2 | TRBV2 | CASSWAEVTGELFF
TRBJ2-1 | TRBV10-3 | CATRYASDEQFF
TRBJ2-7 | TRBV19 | CASSISGQAYEQYF
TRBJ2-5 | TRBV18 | CASSPNPGSQETQYF
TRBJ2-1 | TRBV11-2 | CASSFGVSYNEQFF
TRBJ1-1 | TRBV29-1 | CSVEKGNTEAFF
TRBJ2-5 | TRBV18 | CASSLGTRRETQYF
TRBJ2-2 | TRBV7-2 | CASSSRGRTGELFF
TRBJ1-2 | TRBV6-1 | CASSEGSGINGYTF
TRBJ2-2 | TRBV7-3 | CASSFPGHTGELFF
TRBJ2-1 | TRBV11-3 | CASSTRNEQFF
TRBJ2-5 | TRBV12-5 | CASRRDVLRETQYF
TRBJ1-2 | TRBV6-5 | CASSLTGSSGYTF
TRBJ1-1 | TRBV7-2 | CASSLLGGHTEAFF
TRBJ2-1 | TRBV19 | CASSRWGEQFF
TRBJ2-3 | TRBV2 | CASRPEGLRTDTQYF
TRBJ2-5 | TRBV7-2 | CASSLTSGSQETQYF
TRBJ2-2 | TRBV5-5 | CASSQQTSNTGELFF
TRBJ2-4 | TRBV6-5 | CASSYDRAKYF
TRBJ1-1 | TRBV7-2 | CASGRDRDLEAFF
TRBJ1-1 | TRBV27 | CASTLSGAGNTEAFF
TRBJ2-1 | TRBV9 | CASTRTGQFNEQFF
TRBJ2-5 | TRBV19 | CATSDGGGRETQYF
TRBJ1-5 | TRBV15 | CATSRDRDSNQPQHF
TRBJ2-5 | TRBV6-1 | CASSDRVETQYF
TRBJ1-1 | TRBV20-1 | CSAREGTEAFF
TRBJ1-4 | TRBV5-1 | CASSLRGQGTTNEKLFF
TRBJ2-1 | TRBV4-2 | CASSPRVSYNEQFF
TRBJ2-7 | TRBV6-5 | CASSYGGVSAAYEQYF
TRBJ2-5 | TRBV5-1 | CASCPSAGWQETQYF
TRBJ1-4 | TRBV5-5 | CASSSTSRDSGKLFF
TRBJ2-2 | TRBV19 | CASKPGQANTGELFF
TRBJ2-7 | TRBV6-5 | CASTPGHEQYF